The present T cell receptor (beta chain) was sequenced within a study of PD-L1 blockade in urothelial cancer. Study context: The analyses of blood took place 3 weeks (second dose) and 6 weeks after treatment start.

A total of 1 to 8 samples per patient were collected pretreatment and on-treatment. The CDR3 length is 15 residues. Germline V gene data show CDR1 as MDHEN and CDR2 as SYDVKM. The V gene end was trimmed by 6 bases and the J gene end by 5 bases; junction bases not matched to a gene: 8. Each PCR had synthetic TCR analog templates added to it as a spike-in. TCRdb's table, derived via immunoSEQ multiplex PCR, lists solely in-frame clones and lacks some. The sample holds tens of thousands of clones, approximately 82% seen once. The chain employs TRBV28 and TRBJ2-7; 12 bases map to TRBD2. The source was PBMCs, collected around atezolizumab (anti-PD-L1) treatment. This clonotype was obtained from a man aged 55 to 69 with urothelial cancer. The CDR3 loop reads CASRMTSGSAHEQYF. In nucleotides, the CDR3 is TGTGCCAGCAGAATGACTAGCGGGAGCGCCCACGAGCAGTACTTC.